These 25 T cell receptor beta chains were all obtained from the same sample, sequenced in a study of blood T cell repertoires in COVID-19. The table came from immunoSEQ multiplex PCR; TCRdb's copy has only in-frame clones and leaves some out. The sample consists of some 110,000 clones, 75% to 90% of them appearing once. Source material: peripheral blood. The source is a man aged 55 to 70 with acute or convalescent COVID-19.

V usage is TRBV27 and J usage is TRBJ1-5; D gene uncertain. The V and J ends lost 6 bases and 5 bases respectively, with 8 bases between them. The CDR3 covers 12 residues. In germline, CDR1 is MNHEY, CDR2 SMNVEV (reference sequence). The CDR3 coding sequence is TGTGCCAGCAGCCCACTCGATCAGCCCCAGCATTTT. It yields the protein CASSPLDQPQHF.

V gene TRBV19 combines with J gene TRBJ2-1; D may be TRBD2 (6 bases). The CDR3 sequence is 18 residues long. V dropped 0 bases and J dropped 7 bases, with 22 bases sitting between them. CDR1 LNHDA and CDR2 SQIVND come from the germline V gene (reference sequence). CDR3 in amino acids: CASSIDQYGGTRGNEQFF. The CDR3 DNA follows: TGTGCCAGTAGTATAGATCAATACGGCGGCACCCGGGGGAATGAGCAGTTCTTC. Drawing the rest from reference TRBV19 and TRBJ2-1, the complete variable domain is DGGITQSPKYLFRKEGQNVTLSCEQNLNHDAMYWYRQDPGQGLRLIYYSQIVNDFQKGDIAEGYSVSREKKESFPLTVTSAQKNPTAFYLCASSIDQYGGTRGNEQFFGPGTRLTVL.

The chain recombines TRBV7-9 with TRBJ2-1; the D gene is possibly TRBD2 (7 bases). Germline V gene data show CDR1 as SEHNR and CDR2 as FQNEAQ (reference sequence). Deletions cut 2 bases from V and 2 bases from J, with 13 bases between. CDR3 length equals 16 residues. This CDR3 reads CASSLITGGPYNEQFF. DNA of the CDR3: TGTGCCAGCAGCTTAATTACCGGGGGGCCCTACAATGAGCAGTTCTTC.

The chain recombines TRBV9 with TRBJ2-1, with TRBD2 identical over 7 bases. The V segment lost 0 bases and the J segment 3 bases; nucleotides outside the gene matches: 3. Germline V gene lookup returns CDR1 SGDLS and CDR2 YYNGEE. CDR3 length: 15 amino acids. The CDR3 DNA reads TGTGCCAGCAGCGTAGTGGGGGGGAGCTACAATGAGCAGTTCTTC. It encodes CASSVVGGSYNEQFF.

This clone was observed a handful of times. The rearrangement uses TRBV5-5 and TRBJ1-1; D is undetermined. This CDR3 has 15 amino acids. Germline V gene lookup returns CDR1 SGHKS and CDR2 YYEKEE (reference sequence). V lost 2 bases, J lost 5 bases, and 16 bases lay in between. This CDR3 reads CASSFPSAGWTEAFF. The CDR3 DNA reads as TGTGCCAGCAGCTTTCCAAGCGCGGGGTGGACTGAAGCTTTCTTT.

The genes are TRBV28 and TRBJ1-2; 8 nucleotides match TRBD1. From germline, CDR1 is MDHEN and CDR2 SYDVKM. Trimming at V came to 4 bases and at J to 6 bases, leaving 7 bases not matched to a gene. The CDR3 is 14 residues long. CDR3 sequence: CASSSSTGEDGYTF. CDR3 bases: TGTGCCAGCAGTTCCTCGACAGGGGAGGATGGCTACACCTTC.

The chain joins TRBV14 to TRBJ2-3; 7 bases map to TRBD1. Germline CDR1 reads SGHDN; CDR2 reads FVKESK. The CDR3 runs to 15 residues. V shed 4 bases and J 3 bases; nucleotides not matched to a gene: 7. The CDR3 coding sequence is TGTGCCAGCAGCCCGCTAGGGGGCCAAACAGATACGCAGTATTTT. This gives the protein CASSPLGGQTDTQYF.

Here the CDR3 DNA reads TGTGCCAGCAGCACCGGACAGGTAGACACTGAAGCTTTCTTT. Its translation is CASSTGQVDTEAFF. V and J are TRBV5-4 and TRBJ1-1; 7 positions agree with TRBD1. V trimming: 4 bases; J trimming: 3 bases; junction bases outside the gene matches: 6. The CDR3 is 14 amino acids. Germline CDR1 and CDR2: SGHNT and YYREEE (reference sequence).

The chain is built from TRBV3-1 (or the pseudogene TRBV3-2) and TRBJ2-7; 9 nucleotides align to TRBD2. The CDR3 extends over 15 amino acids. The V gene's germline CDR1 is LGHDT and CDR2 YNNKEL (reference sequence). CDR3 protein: CASSQGLAGSYEQYV. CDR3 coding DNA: TGTGCCAGCAGTCAAGGGCTAGCGGGGTCCTACGAGCAGTACGTC.

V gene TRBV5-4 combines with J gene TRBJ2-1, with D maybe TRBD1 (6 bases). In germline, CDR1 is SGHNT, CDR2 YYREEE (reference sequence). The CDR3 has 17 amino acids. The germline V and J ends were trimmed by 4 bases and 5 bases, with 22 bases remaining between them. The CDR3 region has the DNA TGTGCCAGCAGCCCGAAGAAGTACTCAGGGGTGGACAATGAGCAGTTCTTC. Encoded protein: CASSPKKYSGVDNEQFF.

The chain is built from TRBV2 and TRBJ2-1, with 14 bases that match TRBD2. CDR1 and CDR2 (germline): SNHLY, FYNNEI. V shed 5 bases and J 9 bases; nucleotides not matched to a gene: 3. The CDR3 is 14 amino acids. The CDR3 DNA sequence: TGTGCCAGCAGTCGACTAGCGGGAGGGGGTGAGCAGTTCTTC. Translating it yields CASSRLAGGGEQFF.

This CDR3 reads CASSRMREGVYEKLFF. The CDR3 nucleotides are TGTGCCAGCAGCCGTATGAGAGAGGGCGTCTATGAAAAACTGTTTTTT. V usage is TRBV5-6 and J usage is TRBJ1-4; D unresolved. Per germline, CDR1 SGHDT and CDR2 YYEEEE. Trimming left V 4 bases short and J 6 bases short, with 19 bases between. The CDR3 totals 16 residues. Drawing the rest from reference TRBV5-6 and TRBJ1-4, the complete variable domain is DAGVTQSPTHLIKTRGQQVTLRCSPKSGHDTVSWYQQALGQGPQFIFQYYEEEERQRGNFPDRFSGHQFPNYSSELNVNALLLGDSALYLCASSRMREGVYEKLFFGSGTQLSVL.

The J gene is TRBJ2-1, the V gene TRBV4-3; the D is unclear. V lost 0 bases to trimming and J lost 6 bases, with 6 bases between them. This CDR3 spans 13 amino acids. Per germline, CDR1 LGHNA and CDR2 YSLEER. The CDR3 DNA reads TGCGCCAGCAGCCAAGACTGGCTCAATGAGCAGTTCTTC. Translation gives CASSQDWLNEQFF.

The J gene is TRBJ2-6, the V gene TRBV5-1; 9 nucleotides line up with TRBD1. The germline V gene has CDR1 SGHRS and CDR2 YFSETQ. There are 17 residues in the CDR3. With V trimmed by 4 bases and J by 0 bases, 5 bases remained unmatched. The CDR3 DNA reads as TGCGCCAGCAGCGTTCCGGGACAGGGCTCTGGGGCCAACGTCCTGACTTTC. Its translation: CASSVPGQGSGANVLTF.

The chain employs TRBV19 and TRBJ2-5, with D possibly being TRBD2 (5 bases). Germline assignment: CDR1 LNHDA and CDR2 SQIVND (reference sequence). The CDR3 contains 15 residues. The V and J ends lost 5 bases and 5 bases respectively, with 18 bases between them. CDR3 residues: CASSPTWARRETQYF. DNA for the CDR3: TGTGCCAGTAGTCCTACTTGGGCCCGGAGGGAGACCCAGTACTTC.

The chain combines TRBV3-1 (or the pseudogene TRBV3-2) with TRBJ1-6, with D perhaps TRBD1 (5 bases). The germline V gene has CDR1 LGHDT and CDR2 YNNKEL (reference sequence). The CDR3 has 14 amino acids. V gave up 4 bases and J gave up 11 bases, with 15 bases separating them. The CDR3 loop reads CASSLGRGGAPLHF. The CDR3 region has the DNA TGTGCCAGCAGCCTAGGTCGGGGGGGTGCACCCCTCCACTTT.

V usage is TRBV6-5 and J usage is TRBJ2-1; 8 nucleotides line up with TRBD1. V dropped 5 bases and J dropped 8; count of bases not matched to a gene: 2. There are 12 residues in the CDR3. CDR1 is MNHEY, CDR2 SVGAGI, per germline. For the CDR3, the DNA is TGTGCCAGCAGTCCGACAGGGGATGAGCAGTTCTTC. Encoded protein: CASSPTGDEQFF.

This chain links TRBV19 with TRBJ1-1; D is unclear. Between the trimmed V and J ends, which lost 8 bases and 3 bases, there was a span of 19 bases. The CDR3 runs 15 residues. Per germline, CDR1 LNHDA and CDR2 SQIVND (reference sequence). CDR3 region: CASRSSSVRYTEAFF. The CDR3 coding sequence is TGTGCCAGTCGTTCCTCTTCGGTTCGGTACACTGAAGCTTTCTTT.

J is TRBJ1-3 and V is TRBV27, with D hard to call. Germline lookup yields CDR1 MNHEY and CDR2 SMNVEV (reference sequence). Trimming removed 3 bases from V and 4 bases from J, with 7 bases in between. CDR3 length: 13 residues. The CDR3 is CASSLGGGNTIYF. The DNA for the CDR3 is TGTGCCAGCAGTTTGGGAGGGGGAAACACCATATATTTT.

The CDR3 reads CASSQSRDRKNIQYF. The CDR3 DNA reads TGTGCCAGCTCACAATCCCGGGACAGAAAAAACATTCAGTACTTC. The chain is built from TRBV18 and TRBJ2-4, with 7 bases matching TRBD1. Trimming took 4 bases from V and 4 from J; bases not matched to a gene: 7. Germline V gene sequence: CDR1 KGHSH, CDR2 LQKENI. There are 15 residues in the CDR3.

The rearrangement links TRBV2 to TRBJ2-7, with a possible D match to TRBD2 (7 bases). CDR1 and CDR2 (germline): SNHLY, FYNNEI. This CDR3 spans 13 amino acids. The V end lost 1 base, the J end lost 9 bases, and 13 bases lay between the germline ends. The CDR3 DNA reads TGTGCCAGCAGTGAAGAAGGGGGGGCGAGGCAGTACTTC. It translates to CASSEEGGARQYF.

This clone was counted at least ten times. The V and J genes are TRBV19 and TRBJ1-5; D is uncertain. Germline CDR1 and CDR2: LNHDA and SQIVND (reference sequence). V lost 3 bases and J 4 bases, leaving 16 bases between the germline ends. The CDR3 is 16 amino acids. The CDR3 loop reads CASSMTLGRRNQPQHF. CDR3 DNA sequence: TGTGCCAGTAGTATGACACTGGGAAGGAGGAATCAGCCCCAGCATTTT.

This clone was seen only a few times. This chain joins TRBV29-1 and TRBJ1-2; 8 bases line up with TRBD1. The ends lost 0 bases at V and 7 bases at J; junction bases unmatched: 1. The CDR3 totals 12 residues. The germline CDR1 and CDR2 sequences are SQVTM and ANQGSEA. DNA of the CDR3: TGCAGCGTTGAAGAGACAGGGGCTGGCTACACCTTC. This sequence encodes CSVEETGAGYTF. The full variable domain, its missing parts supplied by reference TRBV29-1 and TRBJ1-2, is SAVISQKPSRDICQRGTSLTIQCQVDSQVTMMFWYRQQPGQSLTLIATANQGSEATYESGFVIDKFPISRPNLTFSTLTVSNMSPEDSSIYLCSVEETGAGYTFGSGTRLTVV.

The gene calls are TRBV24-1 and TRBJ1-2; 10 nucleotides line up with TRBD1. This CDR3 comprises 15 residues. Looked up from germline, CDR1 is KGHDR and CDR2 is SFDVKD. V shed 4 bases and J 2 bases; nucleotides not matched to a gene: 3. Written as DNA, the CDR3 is TGTGCCACCAGTGACTGGACAGGGGGGAACTATGGCTACACCTTC. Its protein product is CATSDWTGGNYGYTF.

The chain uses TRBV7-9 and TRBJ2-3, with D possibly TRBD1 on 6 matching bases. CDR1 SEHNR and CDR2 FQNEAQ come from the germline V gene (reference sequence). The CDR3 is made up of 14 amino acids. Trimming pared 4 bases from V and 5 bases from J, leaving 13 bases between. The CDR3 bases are TGTGCCAGCAGCTCCCTAAGGGGGATAGATACGCAGTATTTT. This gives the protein CASSSLRGIDTQYF. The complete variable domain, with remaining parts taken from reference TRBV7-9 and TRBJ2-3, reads DTGVSQNPRHKITKRGQNVTFRCDPISEHNRLYWYRQTLGQGPEFLTYFQNEAQLEKSRLLSDRFSAERPKGSFSTLEIQRTEQGDSAMYLCASSSLRGIDTQYFGPGTRLTVL.